This T cell receptor beta chain is drawn from a study of blood T cell repertoires in COVID-19. This table comes from immunoSEQ multiplex PCR, and its TCRdb copy is limited to in-frame clones, with some not included. The sample shows over 150,000 clones, about 85% of them seen only once. This CDR3 contains 15 residues. V dropped 5 bases and J dropped 5; count of bases not matched to a gene: 10. Germline V CDR1 and CDR2: SGHTA, FQGTGA. This sequence was found in a woman aged 80 or older with COVID-19, enrolled during active disease. This sequence joins TRBV7-3 and TRBJ2-5; 8 nucleotides align to TRBD1. Sequenced material: peripheral blood. This chain's CDR3 is CASSLTQGAYETQYF. The CDR3 DNA reads as TGTGCCAGCAGCCTCACCCAGGGGGCGTATGAGACCCAGTACTTC.